The 27 T cell receptor beta chains below were found in one sample sequenced in a study of identical twins. TCRdb re-called the 5' RACE reads with MiXCR, one entry per CDR3 protein. In the table there are about 250,000 distinct CDR3 sequences, around an eighth of which are singletons. Sequencing was performed on memory (CD45RO+) T cells sorted from blood. These receptors were obtained from a woman younger than 30 in good health.

This clonotype was counted at least ten times. The CDR3 DNA reads as TGCGCCAGCAGCCCCTCCGGGGGGGCTCTCGACGAGCAGTACTTC. Amino acids: CASSPSGGALDEQYF. The V call is TRBV5-1, the J call TRBJ2-7, with 8 bases that match TRBD2. Germline V CDR1 and CDR2: SGHRS, YFSETQ. The CDR3 loop spans 15 amino acids. J was trimmed by 5 bases and V by 4 bases; bases with no gene match: 11.

This clonotype was recorded at least ten times. The chain recombines TRBV20-1 with TRBJ1-1; no firm D call. This CDR3 is built from 13 residues. Germline V CDR1 and CDR2: DFQATT, SNEGSKA (reference sequence). V was pared by 6 bases and J by 1 base, with 12 bases between. CDR3 in amino acids: CSARNQANTEAFF. Here the CDR3 DNA reads TGCAGTGCGAGAAATCAGGCGAACACTGAAGCTTTCTTT.

The CDR3 protein is CASSLPEYYGYTF. DNA of the CDR3: TGTGCCAGCAGCTTACCCGAGTACTATGGCTACACCTTC. The V and J genes are TRBV7-9 and TRBJ1-2; D remains ambiguous. The CDR3 totals 13 residues. V lost 2 bases and J 3 bases, leaving 7 bases between the germline ends. CDR1 is SEHNR, CDR2 FQNEAQ, per germline (reference sequence). Using reference TRBV7-9 and TRBJ1-2 for the parts outside the CDR3, the full variable domain is DTGVSQNPRHKITKRGQNVTFRCDPISEHNRLYWYRQTLGQGPEFLTYFQNEAQLEKSRLLSDRFSAERPKGSFSTLEIQRTEQGDSAMYLCASSLPEYYGYTFGSGTRLTVV.

V gene TRBV5-1 combines with J gene TRBJ1-3; D unresolved. The CDR3 is 19 residues long. V was pared by 7 bases and J by 1 base, with 27 bases between. Germline loops: CDR1 SGHRS, CDR2 YFSETQ. This CDR3 is CASRLAPGGTGISGNTIYF. DNA of the CDR3: TGCGCCAGCCGTCTGGCCCCGGGAGGAACCGGGATTTCTGGAAACACCATATATTTT.

Only a few counts were recorded for this clonotype. V and J are TRBV7-8 and TRBJ1-5, with a weak D call TRBD1 (6 bases). Trimming stripped 0 bases from V and 0 bases from J, with 9 bases between. This CDR3 is 16 amino acids long. Germline CDR1 is SGHVS and CDR2 is FQNEAQ. CDR3 DNA: TGTGCCAGCAGCTTAGCGGGCAGGGGTAGCAATCAGCCCCAGCATTTT. It yields the protein CASSLAGRGSNQPQHF.

This clonotype has ten or more counts. The J gene is TRBJ2-7, the V gene TRBV7-9; TRBD2 matches at 9 bases. The junction had 5 bases not matched to a gene; V was cut back by 1 base and J by 1 base. Per germline, CDR1 SEHNR and CDR2 FQNEAQ (reference sequence). The CDR3 runs to 16 residues. CDR3 amino acids: CASSLVETSGSYEQYF. The CDR3 DNA reads TGTGCCAGCAGCTTAGTGGAGACTAGCGGATCCTACGAGCAGTACTTC.

This clonotype has only a few counts. The chain uses TRBV21-1 and TRBJ2-1; the D segment call TRBD1 is taken from the table without a DNA check. TRBV21-1 is noted as a pseudogene. The CDR3 extends over 17 amino acids. The CDR3 is CASSFRDRVILNNEQFF. DNA of the CDR3: TGTGCCAGCAGCTTCCGGGACAGGGTTATCCTCAACAATGAGCAGTTCTTC.

The chain employs TRBV11-2 and TRBJ2-7; D is undetermined. This CDR3 contains 15 residues. Per the germline V gene, CDR1 is SGHAT and CDR2 is FQNNGV. Trimming cost V 3 bases and J 0 bases, with 12 bases left between them. CDR3 protein: CASSFGQASSYEQYF. Written as DNA, the CDR3 is TGTGCCAGCAGCTTCGGGCAGGCCAGCTCCTACGAGCAGTACTTC.

This clonotype was counted at least ten times. The chain employs TRBV6-5 and TRBJ1-4; D remains ambiguous. V lost 2 bases and J lost 5, with 18 bases in between. Germline CDR1 and CDR2: MNHEY and SVGAGI. The CDR3 covers 17 residues. The CDR3 reads CASSYLSRGQLNEKLFF. DNA of the CDR3: TGTGCCAGCAGTTACCTATCAAGAGGCCAACTAAATGAAAAACTGTTTTTT.

Many counts were recorded for this clonotype. The chain employs TRBV7-2 and TRBJ2-3; D is unresolved. V was cut by 3 bases and J by 5 bases, with 6 bases left in between. This CDR3 region has 12 residues. In germline, CDR1 is SGHTA, CDR2 FQGNSA. In DNA form, the CDR3 reads TGTGCCAGCAGCTTTATAGGAGATACGCAGTATTTT. Protein sequence: CASSFIGDTQYF.

The rearrangement uses TRBV20-1 and TRBJ2-2; D is unclear. From germline, CDR1 is DFQATT and CDR2 SNEGSKA (reference sequence). The germline V and J ends were trimmed by 1 base and 4 bases, with 7 bases remaining between them. There are 13 residues in the CDR3. The CDR3 loop is CSARGAVTGELFF. For the CDR3, the DNA is TGCAGTGCTAGAGGGGCCGTCACCGGGGAGCTGTTTTTT.

This clonotype came up a few times. The chain couples TRBV5-1 to TRBJ2-3; TRBD2 matches 9 bases. V lost 1 base to trimming and J lost 4 bases; unmatched junction nucleotides: 7. There are 16 residues in the CDR3. CDR1 and CDR2 from the germline V gene are SGHRS and YFSETQ. This CDR3 is CASSLIAGGVADTQYF. The CDR3 coding sequence is TGCGCCAGCAGCTTGATCGCGGGAGGGGTCGCAGATACGCAGTATTTT. The full variable domain, rest sourced from reference TRBV5-1 and TRBJ2-3, is KAGVTQTPRYLIKTRGQQVTLSCSPISGHRSVSWYQQTPGQGLQFLFEYFSETQRNKGNFPGRFSGRQFSNSRSEMNVSTLELGDSALYLCASSLIAGGVADTQYFGPGTRLTVL.

The chain recombines TRBV9 with TRBJ1-3; 7 bases agree with TRBD1. Trimming took 2 bases from V and 6 from J; bases not matched to a gene: 14. The CDR3 totals 17 residues. Per germline, CDR1 SGDLS and CDR2 YYNGEE. The DNA of the CDR3 is TGTGCCAGCAGCGTCGCGACAGGGACTTCGGGGGTAAACACCATATATTTT. It yields the protein CASSVATGTSGVNTIYF.

The chain combines TRBV6-5 with TRBJ2-7, with D perhaps matching TRBD1 or TRBD2 (5 bases each). This CDR3 is built from 15 residues. Trimming removed 0 bases at V and 5 bases at J, with 14 bases between. CDR1 MNHEY and CDR2 SVGAGI come from the germline V gene. The CDR3 loop is CASSYSGPGRDEQYF. CDR3 bases: TGTGCCAGCAGTTACTCCGGGCCGGGACGCGACGAGCAGTACTTC.

This rearrangement joins TRBV27 to TRBJ1-2; TRBD1 aligns across 8 bases. The V gene end was trimmed by 2 bases and the J gene end by 6 bases; junction bases not matched to a gene: 2. The CDR3 loop spans 13 amino acids. Germline CDR1 is MNHEY and CDR2 is SMNVEV (reference sequence). The DNA of the CDR3 is TGTGCCAGCAGTTTAGGGGGACAGGATGGCTACACCTTC. This sequence encodes CASSLGGQDGYTF.

This clonotype was found many times. The chain carries TRBV7-6 and TRBJ2-7; 10 bases are shared with TRBD1. With V trimmed by 0 bases and J by 2 bases, 4 bases remained unmatched. This CDR3 has 16 amino acids. The germline gives CDR1 SGHVS, CDR2 FNYEAQ. CDR3 coding DNA: TGTGCCAGCAGCTTAGCCGGGACAGGGGAGACCTACGAGCAGTACTTC. Translating it yields CASSLAGTGETYEQYF. Full variable domain (rest looked up from reference TRBV7-6 and TRBJ2-7): GAGVSQSPRYKVTKRGQDVALRCDPISGHVSLYWYRQALGQGPEFLTYFNYEAQQDKSGLPNDRFSAERPEGSISTLTIQRTEQRDSAMYRCASSLAGTGETYEQYFGPGTRLTVT.

The chain is built from TRBV10-3 and TRBJ1-2; weak D call: TRBD1 (6 bases). V was clipped by 3 bases and J by 0 bases, with 8 bases between them. Germline CDR1 ENHRY, CDR2 SYGVKD. CDR3 length: 14 residues. CDR3 sequence: CAISEQGANYGYTF. The CDR3 region has the DNA TGTGCCATCAGTGAACAGGGAGCTAACTATGGCTACACCTTC.

This clonotype was detected a few times. V and J are TRBV29-1 and TRBJ1-4; D ambiguous. Germline CDR1 is SQVTM and CDR2 is ANQGSEA. Trimming took 4 bases from V and 0 from J, leaving 6 bases between them. The length of the CDR3 is 13 residues. In DNA form, the CDR3 reads TGCAGCGTTGCTCAAGCAACTAATGAAAAACTGTTTTTT. It translates to CSVAQATNEKLFF.

This clonotype was seen many times. This rearrangement joins TRBV2 to TRBJ1-3; D possibly corresponds to TRBD1 (5 bases). The CDR3 has 14 amino acids. The germline CDR1 and CDR2 sequences are SNHLY and FYNNEI. V shed 3 bases and J shed 2 bases, with 8 bases lying between them. The CDR3, as DNA: TGTGCCAGCAGTGAGGGGACCCCTGGAAACACCATATATTTT. It is translated as CASSEGTPGNTIYF.

The chain couples TRBV4-3 to TRBJ2-1, with D perhaps TRBD1 or TRBD2 (5 bases each). Trimming cost V 1 base and J 8 bases, with 12 bases left between them. CDR1 and CDR2 from the germline V gene are LGHNA and YSLEER. CDR3 length: 14 residues. CDR3 protein: CASSQGGMADEQFF. The DNA for the CDR3 is TGCGCCAGCAGCCAAGGGGGGATGGCGGATGAGCAGTTCTTC.

A few counts support this clonotype. This chain connects TRBV5-6 to TRBJ1-1; D gene unclear. The CDR3 runs to 13 residues. Germline CDR1 and CDR2: SGHDT and YYEEEE. The ends were cut back, 0 bases at V and 8 bases at J, with 11 bases in the middle. The CDR3 bases are TGTGCCAGCAGCTTGGATTGGCAGCAAGAAGCTTTCTTT. Translated, it gives CASSLDWQQEAFF.

The V and J genes are TRBV3-1 and TRBJ2-5; 10 bases line up with TRBD1. The CDR3 loop spans 15 amino acids. Germline assignment: CDR1 LGHDT and CDR2 YNNKEL (reference sequence). Losses at the gene ends were 2 bases for V and 1 base for J; bases not matched to a gene: 1. The CDR3 loop is CASSQWTGGQETQYF. The CDR3 coding sequence is TGTGCCAGCAGCCAATGGACAGGGGGCCAAGAGACCCAGTACTTC.

The V and J genes are TRBV27 and TRBJ1-2, with 8 bases fitting TRBD1. Germline V gene data show CDR1 as MNHEY and CDR2 as SMNVEV (reference sequence). CDR3 length equals 12 residues. V was clipped by 5 bases and J by 7 bases; unmatched bases: 3. In DNA, the CDR3 is TGTGCCAGCAGTCCAGACAGGGGTGGCTACACCTTC. Translated: CASSPDRGGYTF.

The chain joins TRBV21-1 to TRBJ2-7; the table gives TRBD1 as D, unverified against the DNA. TRBV21-1 counts as a pseudogene. CDR3 length: 16 amino acids. CDR3 DNA sequence: TGTGCCAGCAGCAAAAGGGGTCCGGGACGGTGGTACGAGCAGTACTTC. This sequence encodes CASSKRGPGRWYEQYF.

This clonotype was recorded a few times. This rearrangement joins TRBV20-1 to TRBJ1-4; D is perhaps TRBD1 (5 bases). CDR1 DFQATT and CDR2 SNEGSKA come from the germline V gene (reference sequence). The V end was cut by 5 bases, the J end by 7 bases, with 17 bases between. The CDR3 spans 14 residues. The CDR3 sequence is CSARSGTGREKLFF. In DNA form, the CDR3 reads TGCAGTGCTCGATCCGGGACGGGGCGTGAAAAACTGTTTTTT.

CDR3 amino acids: CASSPLGLAGASNEQFF. CDR3 nucleotides: TGTGCCAGCAGCCCTCTGGGACTAGCGGGAGCCTCCAATGAGCAGTTCTTC. The chain employs TRBV7-9 and TRBJ2-1, with TRBD2 matching 14 bases. This CDR3 comprises 17 residues. With V trimmed by 5 bases and J by 6 bases, 9 bases remained unmatched. CDR1 is SEHNR and CDR2 is FQNEAQ in the germline V gene (reference sequence).

This clonotype came up a few times. CDR3 sequence: CASNDREGKQYF. CDR3 DNA: TGTGCCAGCAACGACAGGGAGGGAAAGCAGTACTTC. This chain joins TRBV6-5 and TRBJ2-7; D assignment may be TRBD1 or TRBD2 (7 bases each). The CDR3 contains 12 residues. Per germline, CDR1 MNHEY and CDR2 SVGAGI. With 7 bases removed from V and 8 bases from J, the gap between germline ends came to 15 bases.